The 25 T cell receptor beta chains reported below all come from one sample, sequenced in a study of cytomegalovirus exposure and HLA in healthy donors. 60 Vbeta and 13 Jbeta primers were used in PCR. Only in-frame clones appear in the TCRdb table, and some are missing; sequencing was by immunoSEQ multiplex PCR. This table holds some 60,000 clones, around 83% found once. Sequencing used PBMCs. The receptors stem from a human donor in good health.

This chain uses TRBV7-9 with TRBJ2-7, with 12 bases identical to TRBD2. Per germline, CDR1 SEHNR and CDR2 FQNEAQ (reference sequence). V lost 8 bases, J lost 6 bases, and 5 bases stayed unmatched. The CDR3 is 13 amino acids. CDR3 coding DNA: TGTGCCAGCGGGGGACTAGCGGGCGCCGAGCAGTACTTC. Protein: CASGGLAGAEQYF.

The gene calls are TRBV5-4 and TRBJ2-1; 8 positions match TRBD2. Germline trimming cut 0 bases from V and 3 bases from J; bases unmatched to any gene: 8. Germline values: CDR1 SGHNT, CDR2 YYREEE (reference sequence). CDR3 length: 17 amino acids. The CDR3 spells CASSLEPAGAVYNEQFF. CDR3 DNA: TGTGCCAGCAGCTTGGAGCCAGCGGGGGCGGTCTACAATGAGCAGTTCTTC. Full variable domain (outside the CDR3, taken from reference TRBV5-4 and TRBJ2-1): ETGVTQSPTHLIKTRGQQVTLRCSSQSGHNTVSWYQQALGQGPQFIFQYYREEENGRGNFPPRFSGLQFPNYSSELNVNALELDDSALYLCASSLEPAGAVYNEQFFGPGTRLTVL.

The chain couples TRBV4-2 to TRBJ2-5; maybe TRBD1 (7 bases). The DNA matches TRBJ2-7 better at its end, which makes the J call doubtful. The CDR3 consists of 16 residues. Germline values: CDR1 LGHNA, CDR2 YNFKEQ. In DNA form, the CDR3 reads TGTGCCAGCAGCCGCCCGACAGGGAGGATTTCCTACGAGCAGTACTTC. It yields the protein CASSRPTGRISYEQYF.

The gene calls are TRBV5-5 and TRBJ2-4, with D unresolved. The germline V gene encodes CDR1 SGHKS and CDR2 YYEKEE (reference sequence). The ends were cut back, 2 bases at V and 1 base at J, with 7 bases in the middle. The CDR3 is 14 residues long. The CDR3 bases are TGTGCCAGCAGCTTCGGTGTTGCCAAAAACATTCAGTACTTC. Protein product: CASSFGVAKNIQYF.

This chain connects TRBV5-6 to TRBJ2-1; D might be TRBD2 (5 bases). This CDR3 is built from 15 residues. Germline V gives CDR1 SGHDT, CDR2 YYEEEE. Trimming took off 3 bases at V and 5 bases at J, with 15 bases between the two ends. The CDR3: CASSSLGSEDNEQFF. The DNA of the CDR3 is TGTGCCAGCAGCTCTCTGGGATCGGAGGACAATGAGCAGTTCTTC.

The chain is built from TRBV4-3 and TRBJ2-3, with 9 positions matching TRBD2. This CDR3 is 16 amino acids long. CDR1 is LGHNA, CDR2 YSLEER, per germline. The ends lost 1 base at V and 1 base at J; junction bases unmatched: 3. CDR3 coding DNA: TGCGCCAGCAGCCAAGTCCCTAGCGGGGGCACAGATACGCAGTATTTT. This gives the protein CASSQVPSGGTDTQYF.

In its sample, this clone was seen a few times. The chain carries TRBV5-6 and TRBJ2-3; TRBD2 agrees at 10 bases. The CDR3 extends over 17 amino acids. Germline loops: CDR1 SGHDT, CDR2 YYEEEE. V trimming: 4 bases; J trimming: 0 bases; junction bases outside the gene matches: 8. CDR3 sequence: CASSGLAGGPSTDTQYF. The CDR3 nucleotides are TGTGCCAGCAGCGGGTTAGCGGGAGGCCCTAGCACAGATACGCAGTATTTT.

The gene calls are TRBV11-2 and TRBJ2-7, with D unresolved. The CDR3 spans 11 residues. Germline CDR1 reads SGHAT; CDR2 reads FQNNGV. CDR3 region: CASSFGPYLSV. The CDR3 region has the DNA TGTGCCAGCAGCTTTGGTCCCTACCTTTCGGTC.

This clone qualifies as medium-sized (0.01 to 0.1%). The V gene is TRBV7-3, the J gene TRBJ1-1; the D gene is possibly TRBD1 (5 bases). The CDR3 is 18 amino acids. V lost 1 base and J 5 bases, leaving 23 bases between the germline ends. Germline CDR1 and CDR2: SGHTA and FQGTGA. The CDR3 nucleotides read TGTGCCAGCAGCTTAATAGAGTCAACGTTGCAGGGTAGGACTGAAGCTTTCTTT. Its translation is CASSLIESTLQGRTEAFF. Full variable domain (rest looked up from reference TRBV7-3 and TRBJ1-1): GAGVSQTPSNKVTEKGKYVELRCDPISGHTALYWYRQSLGQGPEFLIYFQGTGAADDSGLPNDRFFAVRPEGSVSTLKIQRTERGDSAVYLCASSLIESTLQGRTEAFFGQGTRLTVV.

V usage is TRBV30 and J usage is TRBJ1-5; D is perhaps TRBD1 (6 bases). The CDR3 is 15 amino acids. V was shortened by 2 bases and J by 4 bases, with 15 bases between the two germline ends. Germline values: CDR1 GTSNPN, CDR2 SVGIG (reference sequence). Here the CDR3 DNA reads TGTGCCTGGAGTCCATCGGCGCAGGGGAATCAGCCCCAGCATTTT. As protein: CAWSPSAQGNQPQHF.

This rearrangement joins TRBV10-3 to TRBJ1-2; 7 nucleotides agree with TRBD1. Germline V gives CDR1 ENHRY, CDR2 SYGVKD. V dropped 6 bases and J dropped 0; count of bases not matched to a gene: 4. The CDR3 is 14 amino acids. The CDR3 is CAIRGQTSNYGYTF. For the CDR3, the DNA is TGTGCCATCAGGGGACAGACTTCTAACTATGGCTACACCTTC.

This chain connects TRBV4-3 to TRBJ2-1; unclear D gene. Trimming stripped 5 bases from V and 8 bases from J, with 13 bases between. The germline V gene has CDR1 LGHNA and CDR2 YSLEER. The CDR3 length is 13 residues. The CDR3 DNA reads TGCGCCAGCAGCAAAGGGCAAAGCGATGAGCAGTTCTTC. Protein product: CASSKGQSDEQFF.

The V call is TRBV4-2, the J call TRBJ1-2; 8 positions match TRBD1. The length of the CDR3 is 15 residues. Germline CDR1 reads LGHNA; CDR2 reads YNFKEQ. Unmatched junction bases numbered 10, after V lost 2 bases and J lost 8 bases. The CDR3 spells CASSQRTGSDWGYTF. CDR3 in DNA: TGTGCCAGCAGCCAAAGGACAGGGTCGGATTGGGGCTACACCTTC.

The J gene is TRBJ2-2, the V gene TRBV7-3; 7 bases are shared with TRBD1. The germline gives CDR1 SGHTA, CDR2 FQGTGA. The ends lost 2 bases at V and 1 base at J; junction bases unmatched: 1. This CDR3 has 15 amino acids. The chain's CDR3 is CASSLGDRNTGELFF. The CDR3 nucleotides are TGTGCCAGCAGCTTAGGGGACAGGAACACCGGGGAGCTGTTTTTT.

The chain is built from TRBV6-5 and TRBJ2-7; 13 bases map to TRBD2. The CDR3 consists of 14 residues. Germline values: CDR1 MNHEY, CDR2 SVGAGI. The CDR3 nucleotides are TGTGGGGGACTAGCGGGACCGGACTCCTACGAGCAGTACTTC. Its translation: CGGLAGPDSYEQYF.

V gene TRBV5-4 combines with J gene TRBJ2-7, with 12 bases identical to TRBD2. The CDR3 contains 16 residues. After removal of 4 bases from V and 2 bases from J, the junction contained 7 bases not matched to a gene. Germline CDR1 reads SGHNT; CDR2 reads YYREEE (reference sequence). The CDR3: CASSLGLAGPPYEQYF. For the CDR3, the DNA is TGTGCCAGCAGCCTAGGACTAGCGGGGCCTCCCTACGAGCAGTACTTC.

In DNA form, the CDR3 reads TGTGCCAGCAGGGTGACAGGGATCTATGGCTACACCTTC. Translation: CASRVTGIYGYTF. The chain couples TRBV6-1 to TRBJ1-2; TRBD1 matches 7 bases. Trimming took 6 bases from V and 4 from J; bases not matched to a gene: 5. Looked up from germline, CDR1 is MNHNS and CDR2 is SASEGT. This CDR3 is 13 amino acids long.

V gene TRBV2 combines with J gene TRBJ2-1; tentatively, D is TRBD2 (7 bases). The V end lost 8 bases, the J end lost 7 bases, and 15 bases lay between the germline ends. The germline V gene encodes CDR1 SNHLY and CDR2 FYNNEI. The CDR3 is made up of 13 amino acids. CDR3 in amino acids: CASGGGLGNEQFF. The CDR3 DNA reads TGTGCCAGCGGGGGGGGGCTAGGTAATGAGCAGTTCTTC. Full variable domain (missing parts from reference TRBV2 and TRBJ2-1): EPEVTQTPSHQVTQMGQEVILRCVPISNHLYFYWYRQILGQKVEFLVSFYNNEISEKSEIFDDQFSVERPDGSNFTLKIRSTKLEDSAMYFCASGGGLGNEQFFGPGTRLTVL.

This clone was seen once. Germline and junction disagree at one end, which may indicate a read error. The chain combines TRBV2 with TRBJ2-2; 12 nucleotides line up with TRBD2. This CDR3 contains 19 residues. CDR1 and CDR2 (germline): SNHLY, FYNNEI. This CDR3 is CASSGPTSGGSQNTGEPFF. CDR3 sequence (DNA): TGTGCCAGCAGTGGACCGACTAGCGGGGGCTCACAGAACACCGGGGAGCCGTTTTTT.

The V and J genes are TRBV4-3 and TRBJ1-2; the D is unclear. This CDR3 spans 13 amino acids. Germline CDR1 and CDR2: LGHNA and YSLEER. The V and J ends lost 3 bases and 4 bases respectively, with 9 bases between them. CDR3 DNA: TGCGCCAGCAGCCAGGGGAGAAGCTATGGCTACACCTTC. Translation: CASSQGRSYGYTF.

The rearrangement joins TRBV4-3 to TRBJ1-3; D is uncertain. Between the trimmed V and J ends, which lost 1 base and 2 bases, there was a span of 9 bases. The length of the CDR3 is 15 residues. Looked up from germline, CDR1 is LGHNA and CDR2 is YSLEER. CDR3 residues: CASSQGSAAGNTIYF. The CDR3 nucleotides are TGCGCCAGCAGCCAAGGGAGTGCTGCTGGAAACACCATATATTTT.

The gene calls are TRBV10-2 and TRBJ1-1, with 7 bases lining up with TRBD1. This CDR3 is 15 amino acids long. V shed 7 bases and J 2 bases; nucleotides not matched to a gene: 10. Germline CDR1 reads WSHSY; CDR2 reads SAAADI. The CDR3 region is CASTEGQWGNTEAFF. The CDR3 coding sequence is TGCGCCAGCACCGAGGGACAGTGGGGAAACACTGAAGCTTTCTTT.

The rearrangement links TRBV10-3 to TRBJ1-6; D gene uncertain. CDR1 is ENHRY, CDR2 SYGVKD, per germline. The CDR3 is made up of 13 amino acids. V lost 4 bases and J lost 6, with 7 bases in between. The CDR3 here is CAISVGSNSPLHF. The CDR3 DNA follows: TGTGCCATCAGTGTAGGGAGTAATTCACCCCTCCACTTT.

J is TRBJ1-2 and V is TRBV4-1; unclear D gene. The V gene's germline CDR1 is MGHRA and CDR2 YSYEKL. The ends were cut back, 0 bases at V and 4 bases at J, with 12 bases in the middle. There are 15 residues in the CDR3. DNA for the CDR3: TGCGCCAGCAGCCAAGATCCAGGAAAATTCTATGGCTACACCTTC. This encodes CASSQDPGKFYGYTF.

In nucleotides, the CDR3 is TGTGCCAGCAGTTTCAGTGGGCCCGCCTACGAGCAGTACTTC. Translating gives CASSFSGPAYEQYF. The genes are TRBV28 and TRBJ2-7, with unresolved D. Germline CDR1 reads MDHEN; CDR2 reads SYDVKM. The CDR3 spans 14 residues. V dropped 3 bases and J dropped 2 bases, with 11 bases sitting between them.